Ten or more counts support the clone carrying this TCR beta chain. As yet, its antigen is unknown. The record originates from a study of CD8 T cells in ankylosing spondylitis. The authors made TCR beta libraries by quantitative 5'-RACE with molecular barcodes. TCRdb called the 5' RACE reads again in MiXCR, with one record for every CDR3 protein. Of around 280,000 distinct CDR3 sequences in the sample, 15% to 20% were seen once. Whole-study findings and limits: Disease-linked clones were reportedly significantly enriched in matched ankylosing spondylitis synovial fluid. Existing reports had already noted some motif variants in reactive arthritis synovial fluid and blood. The study identified a TCR beta motif of under ten highly homologous variants that appeared characteristic of ankylosing spondylitis blood.

The CDR3 contains 12 residues. The J segment lost 8 bases and the V segment lost 6 bases, leaving 0 bases of the junction unmatched. V usage is TRBV12-3 or TRBV12-4 and J usage is TRBJ1-6; 8 bases are a match to TRBD1. The material sequenced was blood, either unsorted or a sorted T cell fraction (not recorded which). The TCR was taken from a male donor with ankylosing spondylitis or in good health (not recorded which). Here the CDR3 DNA reads TGTGCCAGCAGGGACAGGGATTCACCCCTCCACTTT. Protein sequence: CASRDRDSPLHF.